This T cell receptor (beta chain) was recorded in a study of post-analysis software for immune sequencing data (dated by TCRdb to about 2015). Background on the whole study: Disease courses on record covered relapsing-remitting, secondary progressive and progressive-relapsing multiple sclerosis, though some patients had no subtype annotation. Patient repertoires were compared against over ten previously published healthy control repertoires from donors aged roughly 6 to 28 years. A subset of samples was prepared in parallel using single-end sample barcoding, then pooled and co-amplified after Illumina adapter ligation.

The method was PCR. The run used an Illumina HiSeq 2500. To reduce PCR and sequencing biases, unique molecular identifiers were built into the TCR beta cDNA libraries. Every 1 to 10 million input T cells yielded roughly 0.5 million cDNA molecules, meaning each molecule approximated one T cell. The patient libraries were prepared and sequenced using the same protocol as the earlier healthy control dataset. Within a given batch, samples were prepared together, multiplexed and sequenced on the same HiSeq lane. As for the authors' bioinformatics: MIGEC handled the raw barcoded reads, throwing out single-read molecular identifier groups before consensus assembly and CDR3 extraction. VDJtools was used for post-analysis of the clonotype tables, with diversity normalized by down-sampling every dataset to the smallest sample size. In repertoire overlap clustering, CDR3 amino acid sequences, but not nucleotide sequences, were matched to correct batch-related cross-sample contamination. Clones were called with MiXCR by TCRdb after fastp trimmed the public reads at Q25, and only in-frame beta chains were retained. CDR3 protein sequences are deduplicated, and each keeps its most common genes and DNA. These V and J calls originate from TCRdb's pipeline instead of the authors' own analysis. Counted in this sample were some 450,000 distinct CDR3 sequences; roughly 45% of them appeared once. The ten largest clones add up to 9% to 14% of the sample.

To demonstrate the VDJtools post-analysis software, TCR beta repertoires were profiled from the peripheral blood of about 14 young patients with multiple sclerosis. The multiple sclerosis patients were children and adolescents between roughly 6 and 16 years of age. General conclusions and limits of the study: Normalized Chao1 diversity was significantly lower in multiple sclerosis patients than controls, suggesting substantial peripheral T-cell clonal expansion. The multiple sclerosis patient group was slightly younger than the control group. Direct clustering with F measure showed strong co-clustering of samples prepared in the same batch, prompting a batch-effect correction.

This clonotype was recorded a few times. What antigen it recognizes has not been identified. The input lacks base qualities; no much larger clone sits a single base away. The sequencing input was blood. This clonotype was obtained from a girl aged 5 to 17 with multiple sclerosis.

The CDR3 region: CAISVASYNEQFF. The nucleotide sequence reads TGTGCCATCAGTGTGGCCAGCTACAATGAGCAGTTCTTC. The V gene is TRBV10-3 and the J gene is TRBJ2-1; the D gene cannot be named for sure. The CDR3 sequence holds 13 residues, the cysteine and phenylalanine included. Kept here is only the CDR3 DNA, which spans 39 bases and is read in frame from base 1. V and J are truncated by 4 bases and 3 bases respectively, leaving an intervening sequence of 7 bases. As encoded in the germline V gene, CDR1 is ENHRY while CDR2 is SYGVKD.